Listed below are T cell receptor beta chains from one sample, sequenced in a study of T cells in Graves' hyperthyroidism and ophthalmopathy. TCRdb passed the multiplex PCR reads through MiXCR, listing each CDR3 protein once. The table includes roughly 750,000 distinct CDR3 sequences, about 17% detected once. Sample: blood. The origin of the receptors is a man aged 18-30 years with Graves' hyperthyroidism. The CDR3 runs from the conserved cysteine through the conserved F or W. The D gene is left open where the match is weak. Only part of the rows carry a size: once, few, many, or a class if the clone is expanded.

D	J	V	size	CDR3	DNA
.	TRBJ1-5	TRBV19	.	CASSIGAYQPQHF	TGTGCCAGTAGTATAGGAGCGTATCAGCCCCAGCATTTT
.	TRBJ1-5	TRBV4-1	few	CASSQDEWGRNQPQHF	TGCGCCAGCAGCCAAGATGAATGGGGTCGCAATCAGCCCCAGCATTTT
TRBD2	TRBJ2-2	TRBV12-3/TRBV12-4	few	CASIQGLAGAFAGELFF	TGTGCCAGCATTCAAGGACTAGCGGGAGCGTTCGCCGGGGAGCTGTTTTTT
TRBD2	TRBJ2-2	TRBV3-1	.	CASSPPGTRGTGELFF	TGTGCCAGCAGCCCGCCCGGGACTAGGGGGACCGGGGAGCTGTTTTTT
.	TRBJ1-1	TRBV2	many	CASSDQGIEAFF	TGTGCCAGCAGTGATCAGGGGATTGAAGCTTTCTTT
.	TRBJ2-7	TRBV29-1	.	CSVVGSGEQYF	TGCAGCGTTGTCGGTTCGGGGGAGCAGTACTTC
.	TRBJ1-6	TRBV6-1	few	CASSELDRMTPLHF	TGTGCCAGCAGTGAACTCGACAGGATGACACCCCTCCACTTT
TRBD1	TRBJ2-7	TRBV20-1	many	CSARGRVGQGLEQYF	TGCAGTGCTAGAGGTAGAGTAGGACAGGGCCTCGAGCAGTACTTC
.	TRBJ2-5	TRBV7-3	.	CASSMTGHTEETQYF	TGTGCCAGCAGCATGACGGGACATACAGAAGAGACCCAGTACTTC
.	TRBJ1-5	TRBV24-1	few	CATSEGVSNQPQHF	TGTGCCACCAGTGAGGGTGTTAGCAATCAGCCCCAGCATTTT
TRBD1	TRBJ1-1	TRBV27	many	CASSSAGQYLNTEAFF	TGTGCCAGCAGTTCGGCGGGACAGTACCTTAACACTGAAGCTTTCTTT
.	TRBJ2-7	TRBV28	many	CASSSGPPYEQYF	TGTGCCAGCAGTTCCGGGCCTCCCTACGAGCAGTACTTC